This T cell receptor (beta chain) was recorded in a study of CD8+CD57+ T cells in acquired aplastic anemia. Study as a whole: On average, sorted CD4+ and CD8+ cells gave approximately 3 ug of DNA. On average, healthy donors gave some 11 million reads for CD4+ cells.

This clonotype appeared a few times. Its matching antigen is unknown. Study conclusions and caveats: Approximately 29 was the count of CD8+ CDR3 sequences that patients shared with controls.

The template for TCR beta VDJ and CDR3 sequence profiling was genomic DNA. MiXCR, applied by TCRdb to the reads, yields one record per CDR3 protein. The sample includes about 100,000 distinct CDR3 sequences, 40% to 65% of them seen just once. Deletions cut 1 base from V and 4 bases from J, with 10 bases between. The CDR3 consists of 14 residues. Germline lookup yields CDR1 SGHTA and CDR2 FQGTGA. The sample was sorted CD4+, CD8+, or CD8+CD57+ T cells (not recorded which) from PBMCs. The chain employs TRBV7-3 and TRBJ1-1, with D maybe TRBD1 (6 bases). This receptor was obtained from a human donor in good health, serving as a control. CDR3 loop: CASSLMGGATEAFF. CDR3 in DNA: TGTGCCAGCAGCTTAATGGGGGGGGCCACTGAAGCTTTCTTT.